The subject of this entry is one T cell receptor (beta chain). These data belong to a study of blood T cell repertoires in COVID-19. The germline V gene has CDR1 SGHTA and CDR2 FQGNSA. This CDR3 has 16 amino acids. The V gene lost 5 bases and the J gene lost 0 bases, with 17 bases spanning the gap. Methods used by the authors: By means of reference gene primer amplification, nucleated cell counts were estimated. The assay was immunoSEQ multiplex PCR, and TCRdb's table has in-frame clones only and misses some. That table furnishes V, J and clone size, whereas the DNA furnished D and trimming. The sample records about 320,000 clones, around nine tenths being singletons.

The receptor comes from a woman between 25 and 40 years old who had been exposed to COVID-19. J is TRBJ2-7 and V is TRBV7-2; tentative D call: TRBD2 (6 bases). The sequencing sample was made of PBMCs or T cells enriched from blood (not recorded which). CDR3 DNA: TGTGCCAGCAGCCCATACTCGGGCGGGGCCTCCTACGAGCAGTACTTC. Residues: CASSPYSGGASYEQYF.